The clone carrying this T cell receptor (beta chain) was counted at least ten times. Antigen specificity is unknown. This sample was included in a study of early T cells in non-severe SARS-CoV-2 infection. Study summary: Bulk RNA taken from unsorted whole blood was sequenced, leaving chains unpaired.

Study-wide results and limits: VDJdb matching, biased toward anti-spike CD8 responses, missed private and CD4 specificities.

Unique molecular identifiers were added to individual cDNA molecules. TCRdb reprocessed the 5' RACE reads via MiXCR and lists one record per CDR3 protein. This table has 20,000 to 25,000 distinct CDR3 sequences, approximately 5% appearing once. This CDR3 spans 17 amino acids. V was trimmed by 1 base and J by 5 bases, leaving 18 bases between them. Looked up from germline, CDR1 is KGHSH and CDR2 is LQKENI. The TCR sequence derives from an adult who was a healthcare worker with PCR-confirmed SARS-CoV-2 infection or an uninfected control (not recorded which). The sample consisted of whole blood. V is TRBV18 and J is TRBJ1-3, with TRBD1 as a possible D gene (5 bases). CDR3 DNA sequence: TGTGCCAGCTCACCACGAGAAGTCTTTGGGGCCAGAAACACCATATATTTT. It is translated as CASSPREVFGARNTIYF.